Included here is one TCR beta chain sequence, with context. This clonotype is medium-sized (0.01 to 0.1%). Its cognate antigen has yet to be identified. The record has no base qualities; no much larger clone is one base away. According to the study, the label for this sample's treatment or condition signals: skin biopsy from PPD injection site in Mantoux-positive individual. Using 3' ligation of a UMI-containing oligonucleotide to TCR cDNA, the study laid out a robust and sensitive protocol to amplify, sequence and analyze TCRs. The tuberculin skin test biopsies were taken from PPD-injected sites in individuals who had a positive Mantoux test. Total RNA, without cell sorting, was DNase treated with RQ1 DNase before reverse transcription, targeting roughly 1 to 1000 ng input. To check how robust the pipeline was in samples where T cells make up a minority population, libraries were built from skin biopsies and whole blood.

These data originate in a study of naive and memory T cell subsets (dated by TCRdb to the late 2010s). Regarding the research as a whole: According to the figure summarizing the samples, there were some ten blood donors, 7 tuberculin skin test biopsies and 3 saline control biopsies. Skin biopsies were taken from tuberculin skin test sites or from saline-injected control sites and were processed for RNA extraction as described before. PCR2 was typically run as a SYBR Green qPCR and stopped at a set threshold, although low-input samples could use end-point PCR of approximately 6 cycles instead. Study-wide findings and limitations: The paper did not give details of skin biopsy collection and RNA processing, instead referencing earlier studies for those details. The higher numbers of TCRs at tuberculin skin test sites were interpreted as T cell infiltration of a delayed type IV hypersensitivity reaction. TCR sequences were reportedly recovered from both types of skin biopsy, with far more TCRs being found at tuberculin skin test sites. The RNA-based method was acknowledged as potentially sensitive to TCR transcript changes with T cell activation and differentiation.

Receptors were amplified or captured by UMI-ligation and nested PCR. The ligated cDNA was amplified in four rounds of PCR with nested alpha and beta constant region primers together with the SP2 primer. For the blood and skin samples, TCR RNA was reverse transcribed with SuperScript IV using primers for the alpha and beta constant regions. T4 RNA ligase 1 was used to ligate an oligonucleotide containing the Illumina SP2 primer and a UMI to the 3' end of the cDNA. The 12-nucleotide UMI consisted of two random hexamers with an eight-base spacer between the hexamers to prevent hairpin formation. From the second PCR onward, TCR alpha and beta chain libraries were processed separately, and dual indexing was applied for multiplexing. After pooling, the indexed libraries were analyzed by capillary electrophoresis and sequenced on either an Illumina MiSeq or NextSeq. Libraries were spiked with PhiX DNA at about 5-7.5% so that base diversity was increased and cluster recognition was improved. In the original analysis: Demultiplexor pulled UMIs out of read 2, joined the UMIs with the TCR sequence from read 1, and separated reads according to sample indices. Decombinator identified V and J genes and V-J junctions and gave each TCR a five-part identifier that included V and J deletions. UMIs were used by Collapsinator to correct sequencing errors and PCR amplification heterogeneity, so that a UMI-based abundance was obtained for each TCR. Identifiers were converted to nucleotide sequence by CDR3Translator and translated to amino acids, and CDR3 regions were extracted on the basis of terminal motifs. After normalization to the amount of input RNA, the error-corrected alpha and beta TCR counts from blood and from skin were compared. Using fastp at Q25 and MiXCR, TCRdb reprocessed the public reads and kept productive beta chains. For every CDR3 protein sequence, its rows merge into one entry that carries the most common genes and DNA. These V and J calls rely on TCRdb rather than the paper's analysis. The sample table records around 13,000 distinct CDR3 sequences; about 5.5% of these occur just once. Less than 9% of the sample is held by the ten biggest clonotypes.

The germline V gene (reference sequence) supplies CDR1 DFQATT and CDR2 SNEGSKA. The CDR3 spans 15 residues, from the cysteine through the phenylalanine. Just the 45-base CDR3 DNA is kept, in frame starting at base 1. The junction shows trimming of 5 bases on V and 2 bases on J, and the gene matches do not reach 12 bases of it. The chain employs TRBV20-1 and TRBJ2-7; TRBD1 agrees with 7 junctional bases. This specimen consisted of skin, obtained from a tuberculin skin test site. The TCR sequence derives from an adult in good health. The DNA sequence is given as TGCAGTGCTCCGAATCCGGCAGGGGGAACCTACGAGCAGTACTTC. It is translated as CSAPNPAGGTYEQYF.